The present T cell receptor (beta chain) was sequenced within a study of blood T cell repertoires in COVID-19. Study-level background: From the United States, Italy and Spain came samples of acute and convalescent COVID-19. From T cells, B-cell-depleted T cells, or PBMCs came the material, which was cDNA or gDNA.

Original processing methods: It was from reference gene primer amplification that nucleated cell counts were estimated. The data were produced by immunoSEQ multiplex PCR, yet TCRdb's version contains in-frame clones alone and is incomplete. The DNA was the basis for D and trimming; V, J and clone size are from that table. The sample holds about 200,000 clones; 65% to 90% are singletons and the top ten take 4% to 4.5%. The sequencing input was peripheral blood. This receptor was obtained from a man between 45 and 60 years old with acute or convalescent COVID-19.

The CDR3 spells CASSSWGPEDTEAFF. CDR3 DNA: TGTGCCAGCAGCAGCTGGGGGCCGGAGGACACTGAAGCTTTCTTT. The chain uses TRBV7-9 and TRBJ1-1, with a weak D call TRBD1 (6 bases). With 5 bases removed from V and 3 bases from J, the gap between germline ends came to 16 bases. CDR1 and CDR2 (germline): SEHNR, FQNEAQ (reference sequence). The CDR3 runs to 15 residues.